This T cell receptor (beta chain) derives from a study of human T cells and chemical hapten exposure. MiXCR, run by TCRdb on the RACE reads, gives a single entry per CDR3 protein. Altogether 65,000 to 95,000 distinct CDR3 sequences are present, less than 8.5% being singletons, with the ten largest covering 1% to 1.5%. Indicated time point: patch test 2, 6 weeks after DPC sensitization. Sample treatment: therapeutic diphenylcyclopropenone sensitization with weekly scalp DPC. V shed 0 bases and J shed 6 bases, with 17 bases lying between them. Germline CDR1 and CDR2: LGHDT and YNNKEL (reference sequence). This CDR3 is 17 amino acids long. In its sample, this clonotype was seen a few times.

The specimen comprised whole blood, sampled in connection with sensitization to the hapten diphenylcyclopropenone (DPC). J is TRBJ2-2 and V is TRBV3-1; D remains unclear. The clonotype originates from a woman aged 30 to 39 with alopecia areata. Some clones in this sample may be carry-over from other donors' samples. Here the CDR3 reads CASSQDRSGLPPGELFF. DNA of the CDR3: TGTGCCAGCAGCCAAGATCGGTCCGGCCTACCACCCGGGGAGCTGTTTTTT.